These 31 T cell receptor beta chains were all obtained from the same sample, sequenced in a study of blood T cell repertoires in COVID-19. Some clones are missing from TCRdb's copy, which holds only in-frame ones; the method was immunoSEQ multiplex PCR. The table shows around 350,000 clones, with more than 75% occurring only once. Sequencing was performed on peripheral blood. These receptors were taken from a human donor in a cohort sampled during active COVID-19.

This clone was counted a few times. The chain couples TRBV9 to TRBJ1-2, with 8 bases fitting TRBD1. The CDR3 spans 13 residues. Trimming at V came to 7 bases and at J to 4 bases, leaving 6 bases not matched to a gene. Germline CDR1 SGDLS, CDR2 YYNGEE. CDR3 protein: CASSITGGYGYTF. CDR3 in DNA: TGTGCCAGCTCAATAACAGGGGGCTATGGCTACACCTTC.

The V and J genes are TRBV7-3 and TRBJ2-2, with TRBD1 matching over 8 bases. The ends lost 7 bases at V and 4 bases at J; junction bases unmatched: 5. The CDR3 totals 14 residues. Germline CDR1 is SGHTA and CDR2 is FQGTGA. CDR3 amino acids: CASTPGQGTGELFF. CDR3 bases: TGTGCCAGCACCCCCGGACAGGGCACCGGGGAGCTGTTTTTT.

This chain links TRBV6-5 with TRBJ2-1; 8 bases are a match to TRBD1. V was clipped by 6 bases and J by 4 bases; unmatched bases: 8. CDR3 size: 15 residues. Germline lookup yields CDR1 MNHEY and CDR2 SVGAGI. CDR3 coding DNA: TGTGCCAGCAGGATTCAGGGGGCCCCGTACAATGAGCAGTTCTTC. This encodes CASRIQGAPYNEQFF.

Only a few counts were recorded for this clone. The chain couples TRBV3-1 (or the pseudogene TRBV3-2) to TRBJ2-5, with D perhaps matching TRBD2 (6 bases). This CDR3 contains 15 residues. Trimming pared 5 bases from V and 1 base from J, leaving 14 bases between. CDR1 is LGHDT and CDR2 is YNNKEL in the germline V gene (reference sequence). Written as DNA, the CDR3 is TGTGCCAGCAGCATCGGGCGGGGTCGCCAAGAGACCCAGTACTTC. This gives the protein CASSIGRGRQETQYF.

This clone was seen once. The rearrangement joins TRBV4-1 to TRBJ2-7; 9 bases line up with TRBD1. Germline V gene lookup returns CDR1 MGHRA and CDR2 YSYEKL. V lost 4 bases, J lost 0 bases, and 1 base stayed unmatched. There are 14 residues in the CDR3. The CDR3 nucleotides are TGCGCCAGCAGCCCGGACAGGGGCTCCTACGAGCAGTACTTC. It codes for CASSPDRGSYEQYF.

The rearrangement links TRBV15 to TRBJ2-2; a weak D match, TRBD2 (6 bases). Germline assignment: CDR1 LNHNV and CDR2 YYDKDF (reference sequence). The V end was cut by 0 bases, the J end by 1 base, with 12 bases between. The CDR3 sequence is 17 residues long. The CDR3 protein is CATSRDGGYLNTGELFF. CDR3 bases: TGTGCCACCAGCAGAGACGGGGGATACCTGAACACCGGGGAGCTGTTTTTT. Together with reference TRBV15 and TRBJ2-2, the CDR3 gives the full variable domain: DAMVIQNPRYQVTQFGKPVTLSCSQTLNHNVMYWYQQKSSQAPKLLFHYYDKDFNNEADTPDNFQSRRPNTSFCFLDIRSPGLGDTAMYLCATSRDGGYLNTGELFFGEGSRLTVL.

This sequence joins TRBV11-2 and TRBJ2-5; the match to TRBD2 covers 11 bases. Germline loops: CDR1 SGHAT, CDR2 FQNNGV. CDR3 length: 15 amino acids. V lost 1 base to trimming and J lost 2 bases; unmatched junction nucleotides: 0. CDR3 region: CASSLVAGGQETQYF. The CDR3 nucleotides are TGTGCCAGCAGCTTAGTAGCGGGAGGGCAAGAGACCCAGTACTTC.

This chain joins TRBV18 and TRBJ2-5; TRBD1 matches 10 bases. V shed 6 bases, J shed 9 bases, and the junction held 13 bases outside the gene matches. Germline V gives CDR1 KGHSH, CDR2 LQKENI. There are 15 residues in the CDR3. The CDR3 region has the DNA TGTGCCAGCTCCGTCCGGGACAGGGGCTTTGGGGCCCAGTACTTC. Translation gives CASSVRDRGFGAQYF.

This chain links TRBV5-4 with TRBJ2-1; a weak D match, TRBD2 (6 bases). V was clipped by 3 bases and J by 8 bases, with 21 bases between them. This CDR3 contains 16 residues. Germline-derived CDR1 and CDR2 are SGHNT and YYREEE (reference sequence). CDR3 in amino acids: CASSSQTGLLPYEQFF. DNA for the CDR3: TGTGCCAGCAGCTCCCAAACGGGACTCCTTCCTTATGAGCAGTTCTTC.

This clone showed up just once. The chain has TRBV4-2 and TRBJ2-7; D is ambiguous. Germline-derived CDR1 and CDR2 are LGHNA and YNFKEQ. The CDR3 has 13 amino acids. Trimming left V 0 bases short and J 6 bases short, with 9 bases between. DNA of the CDR3: TGTGCCAGCAGCCAAGACAGGTCCGGCGAGCAGTACTTC. Translating gives CASSQDRSGEQYF.

V usage is TRBV9 and J usage is TRBJ2-7; D not certain. CDR3 length: 13 amino acids. V shed 0 bases and J shed 3 bases, with 7 bases lying between them. The germline gives CDR1 SGDLS, CDR2 YYNGEE. In DNA form, the CDR3 reads TGTGCCAGCAGCGTAGCCCTCGGCTACGAGCAGTACTTC. It yields the protein CASSVALGYEQYF.

The chain recombines TRBV6-4 with TRBJ1-1, with unresolved D. CDR1 MRHNA and CDR2 SNTAGT come from the germline V gene. The CDR3 spans 13 residues. V was shortened by 3 bases and J by 2 bases, with 7 bases between the two germline ends. DNA of the CDR3: TGTGCCAGCAGTGAAACGACAAACACTGAAGCTTTCTTT. Amino acids: CASSETTNTEAFF.

The chain uses TRBV6-5 and TRBJ1-2, with D uncertain. CDR3 length: 13 residues. Trimming cost V 2 bases and J 2 bases, with 6 bases left between them. Germline CDR1 reads MNHEY; CDR2 reads SVGAGI. In nucleotides, the CDR3 is TGTGCCAGCAGTTACGACACCAACTATGGCTACACCTTC. It translates to CASSYDTNYGYTF.

The rearrangement uses TRBV30 and TRBJ2-1; D remains ambiguous. V was cut by 2 bases and J by 4 bases, with 9 bases left in between. Per germline, CDR1 GTSNPN and CDR2 SVGIG (reference sequence). The CDR3 consists of 13 residues. The DNA for the CDR3 is TGTGCCTGGAGTCCGACACCGTACAATGAGCAGTTCTTC. It yields the protein CAWSPTPYNEQFF.

This clone was counted a few times. The J gene is TRBJ1-1, the V gene TRBV15; a weak D match, TRBD1 (6 bases). Germline assignment: CDR1 LNHNV and CDR2 YYDKDF (reference sequence). CDR3 length equals 16 residues. V lost 3 bases to trimming and J lost 6 bases, with 20 bases between them. CDR3 coding DNA: TGTGCCACCAGCAGGGCACAGGGCTCGGCGACCTCTGAAGCTTTCTTT. It yields the protein CATSRAQGSATSEAFF.

This clone was observed a single time. V is TRBV7-9 and J is TRBJ2-7; 9 positions agree with TRBD2. Trimming cost V 5 bases and J 5 bases; bases outside gene matches: 16. CDR1 and CDR2 (germline): SEHNR, FQNEAQ (reference sequence). This CDR3 contains 17 residues. The CDR3 DNA is TGTGCCAGCAGCCCTCTCGGGTGGCGGGGGGGGACCAACGAGCAGTACTTC. It translates to CASSPLGWRGGTNEQYF. Variable domain in full (rest from reference TRBV7-9 and TRBJ2-7): DTGVSQNPRHKITKRGQNVTFRCDPISEHNRLYWYRQTLGQGPEFLTYFQNEAQLEKSRLLSDRFSAERPKGSFSTLEIQRTEQGDSAMYLCASSPLGWRGGTNEQYFGPGTRLTVT.

The CDR3 DNA is TGTGCCACCACGGGACAGGGTTCTAATTCACCCCTCCACTTT. It encodes CATTGQGSNSPLHF. V and J are TRBV10-3 and TRBJ1-6; 9 bases line up with TRBD1. The V and J ends lost 10 bases and 6 bases, in that order; junction bases with no gene match: 7. The CDR3 is made up of 14 amino acids. CDR1 is ENHRY, CDR2 SYGVKD, per germline.

This sequence joins TRBV29-1 and TRBJ1-4, with D unresolved. CDR1 and CDR2 from the germline V gene are SQVTM and ANQGSEA. The CDR3 has 14 amino acids. Trimming stripped 4 bases from V and 3 bases from J, with 12 bases between. The CDR3 spells CSVGNSRSNEKLFF. DNA of the CDR3: TGCAGCGTTGGTAACAGCCGCTCTAATGAAAAACTGTTTTTT.

The gene calls are TRBV6-5 and TRBJ1-2; 7 nucleotides match TRBD1. J gave up 3 bases and V 5 bases, and 9 bases lay outside the gene matches. CDR3 size: 15 residues. CDR1 and CDR2 (germline): MNHEY, SVGAGI. The CDR3: CASSPQGRGDYGYTF. CDR3 nucleotide sequence: TGTGCCAGCAGTCCACAGGGGCGTGGGGACTATGGCTACACCTTC.

The table lists this clone with a count of one. V usage is TRBV7-3 and J usage is TRBJ2-1, with a weak D call TRBD2 (5 bases). The CDR3 extends over 16 amino acids. Germline V gene lookup returns CDR1 SGHTA and CDR2 FQGTGA. The ends were cut back, 4 bases at V and 0 bases at J, with 13 bases in the middle. This chain's CDR3 is CASSSEGPSSYNEQFF. The CDR3 region has the DNA TGTGCCAGCAGCTCAGAGGGCCCTAGCTCCTACAATGAGCAGTTCTTC.

This clone was seen a handful of times. The chain combines TRBV4-1 with TRBJ2-7; TRBD1 agrees at 11 bases. Germline-derived CDR1 and CDR2 are MGHRA and YSYEKL. V lost 4 bases and J lost 4; bases outside the gene matches: 12. This CDR3 has 17 residues. The CDR3: CASSPPTGQGVMYEQYF. The DNA for the CDR3 is TGCGCCAGCAGCCCCCCCACGGGACAGGGGGTCATGTACGAGCAGTACTTC.

The rearrangement joins TRBV3-1 (or the pseudogene TRBV3-2) to TRBJ2-7, with 10 nucleotides matching TRBD2. V lost 7 bases, J lost 5 bases, and 8 bases stayed unmatched. Germline V gene sequence: CDR1 LGHDT, CDR2 YNNKEL (reference sequence). The CDR3 spans 14 residues. CDR3 nucleotide sequence: TGTGCCAGCATGCCCAGCGGGGGGGCCCACGAGCAGTACTTC. Translation gives CASMPSGGAHEQYF.

V is TRBV30 and J is TRBJ1-2, with D perhaps TRBD1 (6 bases). There are 12 residues in the CDR3. Germline lookup yields CDR1 GTSNPN and CDR2 SVGIG (reference sequence). The germline V and J ends were trimmed by 4 bases and 5 bases, with 11 bases remaining between them. The CDR3 region is CAWTQGWYGYTF. In nucleotides, the CDR3 is TGTGCCTGGACGCAGGGGTGGTATGGCTACACCTTC.

CDR3 nucleotide sequence: TGTGCCAGCAGCTCCGGTCGGACGGGAGTCTACGAGCAGTACTTC. Protein sequence: CASSSGRTGVYEQYF. This chain uses TRBV5-6 with TRBJ2-7, with a weak D call TRBD2 (6 bases). CDR1 SGHDT and CDR2 YYEEEE come from the germline V gene. CDR3 length: 15 residues. V lost 3 bases and J lost 3, with 16 bases in between.

V is TRBV29-1 and J is TRBJ2-2, with 7 positions matching TRBD2. Germline values: CDR1 SQVTM, CDR2 ANQGSEA. The CDR3 is 14 residues long. V lost 3 bases and J lost 1; bases outside the gene matches: 2. The CDR3 bases are TGCAGCGTTGAGGCTAGCGGGAACACCGGGGAGCTGTTTTTT. Its translation: CSVEASGNTGELFF.

CDR3 region: CASSVQPSGGEQFF. CDR3 DNA sequence: TGTGCCAGCAGCGTCCAACCATCAGGGGGTGAGCAGTTCTTC. This chain uses TRBV9 with TRBJ2-1, with 7 bases identical to TRBD1. This CDR3 spans 14 amino acids. Germline V gene lookup returns CDR1 SGDLS and CDR2 YYNGEE. Germline trimming cut 2 bases from V and 9 bases from J; bases unmatched to any gene: 8. Full variable domain (rest looked up from reference TRBV9 and TRBJ2-1): DSGVTQTPKHLITATGQRVTLRCSPRSGDLSVYWYQQSLDQGLQFLIQYYNGEERAKGNILERFSAQQFPDLHSELNLSSLELGDSALYFCASSVQPSGGEQFFGPGTRLTVL.

The rearrangement uses TRBV5-1 and TRBJ2-2; 9 nucleotides agree with TRBD1. This CDR3 comprises 14 residues. V was clipped by 4 bases and J by 6 bases; unmatched bases: 4. Germline V gene lookup returns CDR1 SGHRS and CDR2 YFSETQ. CDR3 sequence (DNA): TGCGCCAGCAGCCGGGACAGGGCCCCCGGGGAGCTGTTTTTT. This encodes CASSRDRAPGELFF.

The rearrangement uses TRBV5-1 and TRBJ2-1, with TRBD2 identical over 15 bases. The CDR3 has 17 amino acids. In germline, CDR1 is SGHRS, CDR2 YFSETQ. V lost 4 bases and J lost 7; bases outside the gene matches: 9. CDR3 protein: CASSRGAGLAGGNEQFF. CDR3 coding DNA: TGCGCCAGCAGCCGAGGGGCCGGACTAGCGGGAGGGAATGAGCAGTTCTTC.

This clone was seen a few times. The chain uses TRBV2 and TRBJ2-5, with 9 bases that match TRBD1. Trimming at V came to 4 bases and at J to 10 bases, leaving 4 bases not matched to a gene. Per germline, CDR1 SNHLY and CDR2 FYNNEI. The CDR3 loop spans 12 amino acids. CDR3 coding DNA: TGTGCCAGCAGTGGACAGGGGGGGGACCAGTACTTC. Residues: CASSGQGGDQYF.

The chain has TRBV19 and TRBJ2-5, with 8 nucleotides matching TRBD1. The V gene's germline CDR1 is LNHDA and CDR2 SQIVND (reference sequence). The V segment lost 5 bases and the J segment 1 base; nucleotides outside the gene matches: 6. The CDR3 is 15 residues long. The CDR3 sequence: CASSLRTGSQETQYF. DNA of the CDR3: TGTGCCAGTAGTCTTCGGACAGGGTCCCAAGAGACCCAGTACTTC.

This chain links TRBV11-1 with TRBJ2-5; 10 positions match TRBD1. V gave up 1 base and J gave up 2 bases; unmatched junction bases: 4. Germline values: CDR1 SGHAT, CDR2 FQDESV (reference sequence). The CDR3 is 16 residues long. CDR3 region: CASSLGRTGGQETQYF. The CDR3 region has the DNA TGTGCCAGCAGCTTAGGAAGGACAGGGGGACAAGAGACCCAGTACTTC.